Sequencing of this T cell receptor (beta chain) was carried out in a study of cytomegalovirus exposure and HLA in healthy donors (dated 2017 in TCRdb). For the wider study: In an earlier analysis of 587 of the donors, 250 to 350 Gb of sequence data and 90 million to 130 million unique TCR beta sequences from approximately 180 million T cells were reported. An early release covering roughly 640 HLA-typed donors comprised about 300 gigabases of sequencing data and approximately 85 million unique TCR sequences. Of the roughly 400 genotyped donors, over 65% fell in the genetic ancestry cluster associated with self-reported Caucasian donors. The aim of the study was to test whether cataloging public T cell receptors could identify signatures of past pathogen exposure. Using immunosequencing, the study profiled T cell repertoires from 666 subjects and related those repertoires to cytomegalovirus serostatus. In addition to the first cohort of 650 to 800 subjects, a separate validation cohort of 120 different subjects was used. To predict cytomegalovirus infection status, the study combined high-throughput TCR immunosequencing, statistical association of individual TCRs with disease status, and machine learning. A later analysis re-analyzed previously published TCR beta repertoires from 666 donors and added high-resolution HLA genotyping to study TCR occurrence patterns. Rather than drawing on any new phenotypic data, the later analysis identified candidate immune exposures from TCR beta sequences and the way those sequences occurred across donors. An earlier analysis of around 640 of the donors used high-throughput TCR beta sequencing to judge whether each TCR beta V gene segment behaved as functional or pseudogenic. Donor age, sex, ethnicity and CMV serostatus were compiled alongside the repertoire data. In a later genetic analysis, genome-wide SNP genotypes for 398 of the 666 donors were used, and that subset was treated as a discovery cohort. All discovery cohort repertoires had been generated using a single sequencing platform. HLA typing covered class I and class II loci at four-digit resolution. The number of typed donors differed by locus: about 629-640 for A, B, C, DRB1 and DQB1; 500 to 550 for DQA1; fewer than 610 for DPA1; and some 430 for DPB1. Roughly 5 DR-DQ haplotypes were handled as single units for association and clustering because linkage in the cohort was strong. Among 398 genotyped donors of the cohort, an average of approximately 240,000 unique TCR beta nucleotide sequences was sequenced per donor, of which about 18% were non-productive.

Results and caveats for the whole study, not just this receptor: Compared with the roughly 670-donor mean, donors in an Asian-associated ancestry cluster had fewer N-insertions in productive TCRs, according to a later genetic analysis. Linkage disequilibrium might explain the correlated functional status among segregating V segments, but an unknown experimental factor could not be ruled out. A cluster of highly shared sequence variants was judged likely to be a technical artifact of the sequencing pipeline. Presence/absence analyses assumed roughly uniform sequencing depth across donors, an assumption that may not hold. Because counts were too low, more than 15 rarely observed V segments, including chromosome 9 orphons, were left out of the earlier analysis of 587 of the donors. A further reported finding was that TCR beta sequences accurately predicted the HLA-A and HLA-B alleles for most subjects in the first cohort. Three of the identified cytomegalovirus-associated TCR beta chains were confirmed in vitro to be specific for cytomegalovirus antigens. Some IMGT-functional V segments, including TRBV6-2 and TRBV6-3, could not be distinguished by the 87-base-pair reads and were therefore excluded. The cohort was sequenced for TCR beta chains only, and without alpha or paired-chain data the features that could be detected were limited. Across donors, most TCR sequences were observed very rarely, whereas some public TCRs were present in many individuals. V-gene and J-gene trimming of TCR beta chains was associated with a missense DCLRE1C variant in a later genetic analysis, and the association was replicated in an independent cohort. In an earlier analysis of several hundred of the donors, most TCR beta V segments were observed in productive rearrangements about 90% or about 30% of the time, broadly matching IMGT annotations. In both the original and validation cohorts, the classifier was reported to diagnose cytomegalovirus status with high specificity and sensitivity. Immune exposure information for the cohort was limited to CMV serostatus. Strong co-occurrence of HLA alleles, especially DR and DQ, made assigning TCR associations to individual alleles difficult. In a later analysis, HLA-associated TCR beta chains showed more clonal expansion and lower generation probabilities than non-associated chains that were equally common. Because HLA typing was unavailable for some donors at each locus, only the typed subset was used in association tests. The study gave a list of more than 150 TCR beta chains associated with cytomegalovirus. In a later analysis, TCR association rates were found to vary across HLA loci, with the most associated TCRs seen for DRB1 alleles and the fewest for HLA-C alleles. Specific HLA alleles were associated with some 15,000 TCR beta sequences at a false discovery rate of 0.05 in a later analysis. A later analysis found that most CMV-associated TCR beta chains appeared HLA-restricted, with HLA associations seemingly driven largely by CMV exposure. Several of the top co-occurrence clusters appeared to be linked to parvovirus B19, influenza, CMV and Epstein-Barr virus, according to a later analysis. According to the authors, the approach could potentially be generalized to other disease states and immunological phenotypes.

V ends up 6 bases short and J 5 bases short, with an unmatched junction base count of 7. The CDR3 runs 14 residues from the cysteine to the phenylalanine. Here the CDR3 DNA is all that survives: 42 bases in frame from base 1. Sequences SEHNR (CDR1) and FQNEAQ (CDR2) are obtained from the germline V gene (reference sequence). Receptor libraries were prepared by the immunoSEQ multiplex PCR assay. A mixture of 60 forward primers for TCR Vbeta segments and 13 reverse primers for TCR Jbeta segments was used in the multiplex PCR. A multiplex PCR assay on genomic DNA amplified the CDR3 region of rearranged TCR beta genes. Amplified TCR beta libraries were sequenced as 87-base-pair reads on the Illumina HiSeq System. The paper's processing steps were these. A later analysis counted about 80 million unique TCR beta chains across the 550 to 800 repertoires, and some 11 million of these chains were shared by at least two donors. A nearest-neighbor algorithm error-corrected the raw reads and collapsed the reads into unique sequences, merging closely related sequences to remove PCR and sequencing errors. V, D and J gene segments were assigned by aligning CDR3 sequences to IMGT reference sequences. Each retained sequence needed at least a six-nucleotide match to both a V gene segment and a J gene segment. Rearrangements were classified as productive when the CDR3 lacked stop codons and remained in frame with V and J, and all other rearrangements were classified as non-productive. Following IMGT convention, CDR3 was defined as the stretch from the second conserved V-encoded cysteine up to the conserved J-encoded phenylalanine. In an earlier analysis of more than 550 of the donors, sequences lacking an unambiguous match to a single V gene segment were excluded. An earlier analysis of 500 to 700 of the donors classified V segments as functional when productive rearrangements were above 56.7% and as segregating when the standard deviation between donors was above 5%. A statistical classification framework was built for diagnosing cytomegalovirus status from the catalog of TCR beta chain sequences. A later analysis assigned V and J genes by comparing TCR nucleotide sequences with IMGT/GENE-DB human TR gene sequences. The TCRdist pipeline was used in a later analysis to assign CDR3 sequences and most-parsimonious VDJ recombination scenarios. In a later analysis, every TCR beta chain was defined by the combination of its CDR3 amino acid sequence and its V-gene family, and reads without a unique V-gene family were dropped. In a later analysis, 450 to 600 highly shared, low-generation-probability nucleotide sequences were removed to address suspected cross-contamination and a sequencing artifact. A later analysis calculated a clonal expansion index for each public chain from normalized within-repertoire ranks of inferred template counts. Generation probabilities in a later analysis came from a VDJ recombination model fitted to out-of-frame rearrangements, and those results were checked against IGoR. A later analysis scored TCR-TCR, TCR-HLA and TCR-CMV co-occurrence with hypergeometric tests, applying a repertoire-size bias correction to TCR pairs. A later analysis estimated false discovery rates by permuting HLA or CMV assignments 20 times. A later analysis grouped co-occurring TCRs with DBSCAN, adding TCRdist sequence similarity when clustering within HLA-allele-positive subsets. Co-occurrence clustering excluded repertoires with fewer than 30,000 or more than 120,000 public chains, plus five with anomalous nucleotide sharing. Not all clones reach the TCRdb copy of this immuneACCESS table, which keeps in-frame sequences only. Checked studies attribute under half of the gap to unresolved V genes and leave the rest unexplained. The DNA gave D and trimming, while V, J and clone size come from that table. This sample holds some 56,000 clones; 65% to 90% were observed only once. The ten largest account for under 2% of the sample.

The cohort comprised approximately 700 healthy bone marrow donors. All cohort members were sampled while nominally healthy, although unrecorded immune exposures were likely present. CMV serostatus was positive for roughly 290 and negative for about 55% of the 666 cohort members, and was not recorded for this donor. Every donor gave a peripheral blood sample, and the peripheral blood mononuclear cells from that sample were used for TCR beta sequencing. Genomic DNA was extracted from the blood cell samples with the Qiagen DNeasy Blood Extraction Kit. This clone came up a few times. What this receptor recognizes is not known. No base quality values were provided; no much bigger clone lies one nucleotide off.

This TCR came from a human donor in good health. The source material was PBMCs. Rearrangement joined TRBV7-9 to TRBJ1-5, with TRBD1 matching 7 junction bases. The CDR3: CASSVQGIDQPQHF. The nucleotides are TGTGCCAGCAGTGTACAGGGGATTGATCAGCCCCAGCATTTT. Beyond the CDR3, the reference TRBV7-9 and TRBJ1-5 genes provide the residues; the full variable domain reads: DTGVSQNPRHKITKRGQNVTFRCDPISEHNRLYWYRQTLGQGPEFLTYFQNEAQLEKSRLLSDRFSAERPKGSFSTLEIQRTEQGDSAMYLCASSVQGIDQPQHFGDGTRLSIL.